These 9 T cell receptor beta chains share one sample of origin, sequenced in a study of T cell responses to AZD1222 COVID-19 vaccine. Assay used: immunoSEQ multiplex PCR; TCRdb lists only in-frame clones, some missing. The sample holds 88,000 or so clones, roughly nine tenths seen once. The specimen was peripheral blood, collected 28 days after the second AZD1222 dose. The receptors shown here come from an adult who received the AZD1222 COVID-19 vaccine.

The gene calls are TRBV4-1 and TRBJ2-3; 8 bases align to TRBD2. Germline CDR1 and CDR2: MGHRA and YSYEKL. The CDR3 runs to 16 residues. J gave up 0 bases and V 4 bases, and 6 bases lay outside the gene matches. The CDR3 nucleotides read TGCGCCAGCAGCCCCAAGGGACTAGTAAGCACAGATACGCAGTATTTT. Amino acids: CASSPKGLVSTDTQYF.

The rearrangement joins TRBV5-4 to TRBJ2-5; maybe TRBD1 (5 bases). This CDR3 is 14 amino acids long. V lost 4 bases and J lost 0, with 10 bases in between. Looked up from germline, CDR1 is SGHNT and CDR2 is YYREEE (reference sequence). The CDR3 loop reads CASSLIQDQETQYF. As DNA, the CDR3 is TGTGCCAGCAGCCTGATACAGGACCAAGAGACCCAGTACTTC.

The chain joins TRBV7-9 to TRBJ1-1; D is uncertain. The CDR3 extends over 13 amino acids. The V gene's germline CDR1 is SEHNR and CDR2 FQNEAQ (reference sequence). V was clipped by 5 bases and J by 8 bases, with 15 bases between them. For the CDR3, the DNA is TGTGCCAGCAGCCGGTTGCCAGACCGGGAAGCTTTCTTT. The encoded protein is CASSRLPDREAFF.

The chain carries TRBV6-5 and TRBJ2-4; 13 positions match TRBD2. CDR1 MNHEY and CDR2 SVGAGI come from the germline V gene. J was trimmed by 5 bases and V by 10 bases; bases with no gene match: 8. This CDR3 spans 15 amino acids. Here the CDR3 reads CATRWTSGGENIQYF. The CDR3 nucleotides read TGTGCCACCCGGTGGACTAGCGGGGGAGAAAACATTCAGTACTTC.

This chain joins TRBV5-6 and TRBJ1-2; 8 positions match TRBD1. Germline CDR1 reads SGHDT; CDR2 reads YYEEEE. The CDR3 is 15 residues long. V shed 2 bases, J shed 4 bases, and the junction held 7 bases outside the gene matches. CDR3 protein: CASSFRDRPTYGYTF. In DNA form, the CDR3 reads TGTGCCAGCAGCTTCCGGGACAGGCCTACCTATGGCTACACCTTC.

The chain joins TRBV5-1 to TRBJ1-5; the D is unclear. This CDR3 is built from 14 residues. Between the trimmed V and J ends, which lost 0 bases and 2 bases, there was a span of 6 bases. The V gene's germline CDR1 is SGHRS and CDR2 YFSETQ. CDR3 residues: CASSLGSGNQPQHF. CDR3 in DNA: TGCGCCAGCAGCTTGGGGTCGGGCAATCAGCCCCAGCATTTT.

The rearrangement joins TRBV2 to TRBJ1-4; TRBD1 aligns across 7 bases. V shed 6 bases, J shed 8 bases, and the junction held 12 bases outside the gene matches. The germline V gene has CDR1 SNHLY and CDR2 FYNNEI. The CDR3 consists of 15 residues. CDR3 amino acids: CASRALTGSVEKLFF. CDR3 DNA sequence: TGTGCCAGCAGAGCCCTGACAGGGTCTGTGGAAAAACTGTTTTTT.

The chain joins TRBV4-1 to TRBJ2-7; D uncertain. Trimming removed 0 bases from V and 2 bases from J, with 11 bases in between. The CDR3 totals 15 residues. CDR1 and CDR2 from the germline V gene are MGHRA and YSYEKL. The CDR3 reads CASSQDRVWPYEQYF. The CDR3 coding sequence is TGCGCCAGCAGCCAAGATAGGGTCTGGCCCTACGAGCAGTACTTC.

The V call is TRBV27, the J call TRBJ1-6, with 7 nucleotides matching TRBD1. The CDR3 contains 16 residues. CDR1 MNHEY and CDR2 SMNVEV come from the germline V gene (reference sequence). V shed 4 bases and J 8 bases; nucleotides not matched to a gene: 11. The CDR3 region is CASSYRTGSIHSPLHF. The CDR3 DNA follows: TGTGCCAGCAGTTACCGGACAGGATCGATTCATTCACCCCTCCACTTT.